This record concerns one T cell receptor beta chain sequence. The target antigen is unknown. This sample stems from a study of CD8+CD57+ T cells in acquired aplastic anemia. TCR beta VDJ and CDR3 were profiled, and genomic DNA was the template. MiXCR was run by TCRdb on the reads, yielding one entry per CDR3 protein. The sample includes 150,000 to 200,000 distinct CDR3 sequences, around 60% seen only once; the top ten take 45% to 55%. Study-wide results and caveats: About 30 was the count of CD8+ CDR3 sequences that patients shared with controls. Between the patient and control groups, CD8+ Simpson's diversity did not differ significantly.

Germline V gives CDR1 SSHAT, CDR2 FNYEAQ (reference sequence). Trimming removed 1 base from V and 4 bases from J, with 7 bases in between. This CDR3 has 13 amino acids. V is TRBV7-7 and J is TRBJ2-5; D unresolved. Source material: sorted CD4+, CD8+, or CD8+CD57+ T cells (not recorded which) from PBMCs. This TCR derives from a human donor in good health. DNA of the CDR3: TGTGCCAGCAGCTTAGTGGATTTAGAGACCCAGTACTTC. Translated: CASSLVDLETQYF.